The clone carrying this T cell receptor beta chain was picked up many times. Its target is unknown. TCR beta CDR3 sequences were amplified from RNA transcripts. First-round RT-PCR with HTBI primers amplified the TCR CDR3 region. Each CDR3 protein gets one entry after TCRdb re-called the multiplex PCR reads with MiXCR. The sample yields around 400,000 distinct CDR3 sequences, over 10% seen once. This specimen comes from a study of T cells in Graves' hyperthyroidism and ophthalmopathy. Overall study results and limits: Blood also contained most expanded thyroid clonotypes above 0.001.

Trimming shortened V by 0 bases and J by 5 bases, and 8 bases separated the two germline ends. CDR1 is MNHEY, CDR2 SVGAGI, per germline. This CDR3 is built from 13 residues. Using 9.5 to 10 ml of fresh peripheral blood, PBMCs were prepared. Sequences were obtained from blood. The rearrangement links TRBV6-5 to TRBJ2-7; D call uncertain. The origin of this receptor is a woman aged 18-29 years with Graves' hyperthyroidism. CDR3 residues: CASSYSSTHEQYF. The CDR3 nucleotides are TGTGCCAGCAGTTACTCGTCCACCCACGAGCAGTACTTC.